The 20 T cell receptor beta chains below come from one sample, sequenced in a study of CD8 T cells in Susac syndrome. The RNA, roughly 0.45 to 1 ug, was put through reverse transcription using random hexamers. TCRdb independently ran MiXCR on the immunoSEQ multiplex PCR reads; one entry per CDR3 protein. The sample consists of more than 200,000 distinct CDR3 sequences, roughly nine tenths of them appearing once. Sequencing was done on a sample of CD8+ T cells from PBMCs. Receptor source: a human donor with multiple sclerosis.

This chain links TRBV19 with TRBJ1-1; D remains ambiguous. The CDR3 extends over 15 amino acids. The germline V gene has CDR1 LNHDA and CDR2 SQIVND (reference sequence). V gave up 1 base and J gave up 0 bases, with 9 bases separating them. CDR3 residues: CASSIVVGMNTEAFF. The CDR3 region has the DNA TGTGCCAGTAGTATAGTGGTCGGAATGAACACTGAAGCTTTCTTT.

This chain links TRBV29-1 with TRBJ2-7; 12 positions agree with TRBD2. Trimming took 6 bases from V and 3 from J; bases not matched to a gene: 0. Germline V gene data show CDR1 as SQVTM and CDR2 as ANQGSEA. This CDR3 spans 12 amino acids. In DNA, the CDR3 is TGCAGCGTACTAGCGGGAGGCTACGAGCAGTACTTC. Translated: CSVLAGGYEQYF.

The chain carries TRBV6-5 and TRBJ1-5; D gene uncertain. V was trimmed by 2 bases and J by 4 bases, leaving 12 bases between them. CDR3 length equals 15 residues. In germline, CDR1 is MNHEY, CDR2 SVGAGI. The CDR3 loop is CASSYTSTGNQPQHF. CDR3 bases: TGTGCCAGCAGTTACACCTCAACGGGGAATCAGCCCCAGCATTTT.

The chain carries TRBV4-3 and TRBJ2-7, with 8 bases lining up with TRBD2. V shed 2 bases and J 5 bases; nucleotides not matched to a gene: 8. Germline V lookup: CDR1 LGHNA, CDR2 YSLEER. CDR3 length: 15 amino acids. As DNA, the CDR3 is TGCGCCAGCAGCCAACGTAGCGGGAAAGGTAACGAGCAGTACTTC. It codes for CASSQRSGKGNEQYF.

CDR3 region: CSARDYGTSGETQYF. DNA of the CDR3: TGCAGTGCTAGAGATTACGGGACTAGTGGAGAGACCCAGTACTTC. This rearrangement joins TRBV20-1 to TRBJ2-5, with 8 bases that match TRBD2. Germline lookup yields CDR1 DFQATT and CDR2 SNEGSKA (reference sequence). The CDR3 is 15 residues long. V was pared by 0 bases and J by 4 bases, with 7 bases of the junction left unmatched.

The V call is TRBV7-2, the J call TRBJ2-6, with D unresolved. Trimming pared 4 bases from V and 0 bases from J, leaving 7 bases between. The CDR3 runs to 15 residues. CDR1 SGHTA and CDR2 FQGNSA come from the germline V gene. The CDR3 nucleotides are TGTGCCAGCAGCTCCCGTATCTCTGGGGCCAACGTCCTGACTTTC. It translates to CASSSRISGANVLTF.

The rearrangement uses TRBV19 and TRBJ1-1; unclear D gene. The CDR3 length is 12 residues. CDR1 is LNHDA and CDR2 is SQIVND in the germline V gene (reference sequence). V lost 10 bases, J lost 4 bases, and 13 bases lay in between. CDR3 bases: TGTGCCACCTTCAGAGATGGCACTGAAGCTTTCTTT. Translating gives CATFRDGTEAFF. Full variable domain (remainder filled in from reference TRBV19 and TRBJ1-1): DGGITQSPKYLFRKEGQNVTLSCEQNLNHDAMYWYRQDPGQGLRLIYYSQIVNDFQKGDIAEGYSVSREKKESFPLTVTSAQKNPTAFYLCATFRDGTEAFFGQGTRLTVV.

The rearrangement uses TRBV4-3 and TRBJ2-7, with 8 positions matching TRBD2. CDR1 and CDR2 from the germline V gene are LGHNA and YSLEER. V trimming: 0 bases; J trimming: 9 bases; junction bases outside the gene matches: 7. This CDR3 has 14 residues. The CDR3 reads CASSQESGRNRQYF. DNA of the CDR3: TGCGCCAGCAGCCAAGAGAGCGGGAGAAACCGGCAGTACTTC.

V is TRBV12-3 or TRBV12-4 and J is TRBJ2-1; D might be TRBD1 or TRBD2, each matching 6 bases. Trimming took 7 bases from V and 4 from J, leaving 14 bases between them. This CDR3 is 14 amino acids long. CDR3 protein: CASNSRGEYNEQFF. CDR3 nucleotides: TGTGCCAGCAACTCGAGGGGGGAGTACAATGAGCAGTTCTTC.

The chain joins TRBV6-5 to TRBJ1-1; D uncertain. Germline CDR1 reads MNHEY; CDR2 reads SVGAGI. V dropped 0 bases and J dropped 5 bases, with 7 bases sitting between them. The CDR3 length is 13 residues. The CDR3 loop is CASSYSIGTEAFF. CDR3 DNA sequence: TGTGCCAGCAGTTACTCGATAGGGACTGAAGCTTTCTTT.

The rearrangement joins TRBV13 to TRBJ2-7; 10 bases match TRBD1. The ends lost 9 bases at V and 6 bases at J; junction bases unmatched: 11. The CDR3 length is 14 residues. CDR1 PRHDT and CDR2 FYEKMQ come from the germline V gene (reference sequence). CDR3 in DNA: TGTGCCAGTACGCTGCGGACAGGGGGGATCGAGCAGTACTTC. Translation gives CASTLRTGGIEQYF. The full variable domain, its missing parts supplied by reference TRBV13 and TRBJ2-7, is AAGVIQSPRHLIKEKRETATLKCYPIPRHDTVYWYQQGPGQDPQFLISFYEKMQSDKGSIPDRFSAQQFSDYHSELNMSSLELGDSALYFCASTLRTGGIEQYFGPGTRLTVT.

This clonotype has a single count. The chain recombines TRBV4-3 with TRBJ2-7; unclear D gene. This CDR3 has 15 residues. Germline CDR1 and CDR2: LGHNA and YSLEER. The V end was cut by 1 base, the J end by 3 bases, with 13 bases between. The CDR3 DNA reads TGCGCCAGCAGCCAAGGTTCTCCACGCTACTACGAGCAGTACTTC. As protein: CASSQGSPRYYEQYF.

In the case of this clonotype: Mismatch with germline at one junction end may stem from a read error. This chain joins TRBV2 and TRBJ2-7; no clear D. The CDR3 has 13 residues. Germline CDR1 SNHLY, CDR2 FYNNEI. The CDR3 here is CARSADPRYEQYF. CDR3 DNA sequence: TGTGCCAGGAGTGCGGATCCCCGGTACGAGCAGTACTTC.

The chain combines TRBV19 with TRBJ2-3; the match to TRBD2 covers 9 bases. CDR1 is LNHDA, CDR2 SQIVND, per germline (reference sequence). With V trimmed by 1 base and J by 6 bases, 8 bases remained unmatched. CDR3 size: 16 residues. The CDR3 region is CASSIAASGTSDTQYF. CDR3 sequence (DNA): TGTGCCAGTAGTATAGCTGCTAGCGGGACCTCCGATACGCAGTATTTT.

This rearrangement joins TRBV24-1 to TRBJ2-3; TRBD1 matches 7 bases. Germline V lookup: CDR1 KGHDR, CDR2 SFDVKD. This CDR3 region has 14 residues. J gave up 5 bases and V 3 bases, and 4 bases lay outside the gene matches. Here the CDR3 DNA reads TGTGCCACCAGTGATCCCAGGGACAGAGATACGCAGTATTTT. The encoded protein is CATSDPRDRDTQYF.

In nucleotides, the CDR3 is TGTGCCACCAGTGATTCGTCAGGGACCCTCGTTGAAGGGGATACGCAGTATTTT. Translated: CATSDSSGTLVEGDTQYF. This sequence joins TRBV24-1 and TRBJ2-3; D may correspond to TRBD1 or TRBD2 (5 bases each). The length of the CDR3 is 18 residues. With 2 bases removed from V and 6 bases from J, the gap between germline ends came to 23 bases. CDR1 KGHDR and CDR2 SFDVKD come from the germline V gene.

The chain uses TRBV11-2 and TRBJ1-1, with D possibly being TRBD1 (6 bases). Germline V gives CDR1 SGHAT, CDR2 FQNNGV. V lost 2 bases and J lost 1, with 11 bases in between. The CDR3 covers 15 residues. CDR3 in amino acids: CASSLMTGKNTEAFF. Written as DNA, the CDR3 is TGTGCCAGCAGCTTAATGACAGGCAAGAACACTGAAGCTTTCTTT.

This chain uses TRBV20-1 with TRBJ2-3; D gene ambiguous. The CDR3 spans 14 residues. Germline CDR1 is DFQATT and CDR2 is SNEGSKA (reference sequence). V was trimmed by 4 bases and J by 2 bases, leaving 13 bases between them. The CDR3 spells CSANPNRATDTQYF. CDR3 bases: TGCAGTGCTAATCCGAACCGCGCCACAGATACGCAGTATTTT.

This clonotype has just one count. The rearrangement uses TRBV7-2 and TRBJ2-7; TRBD2 agrees at 7 bases. The germline CDR1 and CDR2 sequences are SGHTA and FQGNSA. After removal of 4 bases from V and 2 bases from J, the junction contained 5 bases not matched to a gene. There are 14 residues in the CDR3. CDR3 in DNA: TGTGCCAGCAGCTCCTCTAGCGGTACCTACGAGCAGTACTTC. As protein: CASSSSSGTYEQYF.

The V call is TRBV5-1, the J call TRBJ1-1; 8 bases map to TRBD1. Germline values: CDR1 SGHRS, CDR2 YFSETQ. The trim removed 4 bases at V and 5 bases at J, leaving 7 bases unmatched. This CDR3 comprises 14 residues. CDR3 sequence (DNA): TGCGCCAGCAGCCCGACAGGGGTCCTGACTGAAGCTTTCTTT. Residues: CASSPTGVLTEAFF.